The 19 T cell receptor beta chains presented below share a single source sample, sequenced in a study of T cells after yellow fever vaccination. Using its own MiXCR run on the 5' RACE reads, TCRdb lists one record per CDR3 protein. The table lists 450,000 to 550,000 distinct CDR3 sequences, over 15% of them singletons. The sequences come from PBMCs, collected 15 days after the yellow fever booster vaccination. These receptors came from a man aged 30-40 years who received the YFV17D yellow fever vaccine.

The gene calls are TRBV28 and TRBJ2-4; D gene ambiguous. This CDR3 has 13 amino acids. V dropped 2 bases and J dropped 3 bases, with 5 bases sitting between them. Germline loops: CDR1 MDHEN, CDR2 SYDVKM. Written as DNA, the CDR3 is TGTGCCAGCAGTTTAGAGTACAAAAACATTCAGTACTTC. Residues: CASSLEYKNIQYF.

The chain is built from TRBV10-2 and TRBJ2-1; a weak D match, TRBD2 (6 bases). Germline lookup yields CDR1 WSHSY and CDR2 SAAADI. V dropped 7 bases and J dropped 7 bases, with 23 bases sitting between them. The CDR3 sequence is 16 residues long. The CDR3 spells CASNRHPTKAGNEQFF. CDR3 bases: TGCGCCAGCAACCGCCACCCCACTAAGGCGGGGAATGAGCAGTTCTTC.

This rearrangement joins TRBV12-3 or TRBV12-4 to TRBJ2-1; D remains unclear. With 3 bases removed from V and 9 bases from J, the gap between germline ends came to 9 bases. CDR3 length: 12 residues. The DNA of the CDR3 is TGTGCCAGCAGTTTTCACTCCGCTGAGCAGTTCTTC. Its translation: CASSFHSAEQFF.

This chain links TRBV20-1 with TRBJ1-3; the match to TRBD1 covers 9 bases. V lost 5 bases, J lost 3 bases, and 5 bases stayed unmatched. The CDR3 is 14 amino acids. CDR1 is DFQATT, CDR2 SNEGSKA, per germline (reference sequence). The CDR3 here is CSAPQGAIGNTIYF. CDR3 coding DNA: TGCAGTGCTCCACAGGGGGCAATTGGAAACACCATATATTTT.

The sample holds a few counts of this clonotype. The chain employs TRBV7-2 and TRBJ2-5; D might be TRBD1 (5 bases). The V gene lost 2 bases and the J gene lost 4 bases, with 8 bases spanning the gap. Germline CDR1 is SGHTA and CDR2 is FQGNSA. This CDR3 is 13 amino acids long. The DNA of the CDR3 is TGTGCCAGCAGCTTAAGGCAGGGAGAGACCCAGTACTTC. It translates to CASSLRQGETQYF.

The table lists this clonotype with a few counts. The chain is built from TRBV5-1 and TRBJ2-3; the match to TRBD1 covers 7 bases. The CDR3 extends over 17 amino acids. Germline-derived CDR1 and CDR2 are SGHRS and YFSETQ. The J segment lost 7 bases and the V segment lost 4 bases, leaving 18 bases of the junction unmatched. CDR3 residues: CASSDGTGQALLNTQYF. Written as DNA, the CDR3 is TGCGCCAGCAGCGACGGAACAGGACAGGCGTTGTTAAATACGCAGTATTTT.

The chain uses TRBV9 and TRBJ2-1; maybe TRBD1 (6 bases). V lost 0 bases and J lost 0, with 10 bases in between. CDR1 and CDR2 (germline): SGDLS, YYNGEE. The CDR3 loop spans 16 amino acids. The CDR3 loop reads CASSVEGDVSYNEQFF. The DNA for the CDR3 is TGTGCCAGCAGCGTAGAGGGGGACGTCTCCTACAATGAGCAGTTCTTC.

A few counts support this clonotype. The J gene is TRBJ2-1, the V gene TRBV7-6; tentatively, D is TRBD1 (5 bases). V was clipped by 8 bases and J by 0 bases, with 11 bases between them. This CDR3 is 14 amino acids long. Looked up from germline, CDR1 is SGHVS and CDR2 is FNYEAQ. In DNA, the CDR3 is TGTGCCAGCTCTAGGCAGGGCTCCTACAATGAGCAGTTCTTC. Translation: CASSRQGSYNEQFF. Combining the CDR3 with reference TRBV7-6 and TRBJ2-1 gives the whole variable domain GAGVSQSPRYKVTKRGQDVALRCDPISGHVSLYWYRQALGQGPEFLTYFNYEAQQDKSGLPNDRFSAERPEGSISTLTIQRTEQRDSAMYRCASSRQGSYNEQFFGPGTRLTVL.

CDR3 DNA sequence: TGTGCCAGCAGTTATACGATCGGGCAAGAGACCCAGTACTTC. This sequence encodes CASSYTIGQETQYF. The J gene is TRBJ2-5, the V gene TRBV6-5; D gene uncertain. The CDR3 runs to 14 residues. The ends were cut back, 3 bases at V and 2 bases at J, with 10 bases in the middle. Germline V CDR1 and CDR2: MNHEY, SVGAGI.

The chain carries TRBV10-3 and TRBJ2-1; 8 bases align to TRBD2. J was trimmed by 8 bases and V by 4 bases; bases with no gene match: 10. CDR3 length equals 15 residues. Germline V CDR1 and CDR2: ENHRY, SYGVKD. The CDR3 reads CAISVAGRDRDEQFF. As DNA, the CDR3 is TGTGCCATCAGTGTGGCCGGGAGGGATAGGGATGAGCAGTTCTTC.

The J gene is TRBJ2-1, the V gene TRBV15; 7 bases are shared with TRBD2. CDR3 length equals 15 residues. Per germline, CDR1 LNHNV and CDR2 YYDKDF (reference sequence). Trimming at V came to 1 base and at J to 6 bases, leaving 6 bases not matched to a gene. CDR3 sequence (DNA): TGTGCCACCAGCAGAGTCGGGACTACCTCCAATGAGCAGTTCTTC. It specifies CATSRVGTTSNEQFF.

The rearrangement joins TRBV10-1 to TRBJ2-3, with D perhaps TRBD1 (5 bases). Trimming shortened V by 7 bases and J by 6 bases, and 14 bases separated the two germline ends. The germline V gene has CDR1 WNHNN and CDR2 SYGVQD (reference sequence). CDR3 length: 13 amino acids. The DNA for the CDR3 is TGCGCCAGCACCGGCAGGGTAGTGGATACGCAGTATTTT. Amino acid sequence: CASTGRVVDTQYF.

This clonotype was seen more than once but under ten times. V and J are TRBV20-1 and TRBJ1-2; 8 bases are shared with TRBD1. V trimming: 3 bases; J trimming: 4 bases; junction bases outside the gene matches: 10. Germline CDR1 reads DFQATT; CDR2 reads SNEGSKA (reference sequence). CDR3 size: 15 residues. The CDR3 region is CSASFAGGQSYGYTF. The CDR3 nucleotides read TGCAGTGCTAGCTTTGCAGGGGGCCAGAGCTATGGCTACACCTTC.

The chain is built from TRBV5-6 and TRBJ2-1; D possibly matches TRBD1 or TRBD2 (5 bases each). Trimming pared 3 bases from V and 2 bases from J, leaving 12 bases between. There are 15 residues in the CDR3. Germline V gene lookup returns CDR1 SGHDT and CDR2 YYEEEE. In nucleotides, the CDR3 is TGTGCCAGCAGCTCCGGGACGGAGGCCTACAATGAGCAGTTCTTC. Translated: CASSSGTEAYNEQFF.

The chain carries TRBV6-2 or TRBV6-3 and TRBJ2-1; D not certain. Germline CDR1 MNHEY, CDR2 SVGEGT. V gave up 3 bases and J gave up 10 bases, with 10 bases separating them. The CDR3 is 12 residues long. For the CDR3, the DNA is TGTGCCAGCAGTTATGGGGTGGGCGAGCAGTTCTTC. This gives the protein CASSYGVGEQFF.

The CDR3 DNA reads as TGCGCCAGCAGGGGACTAGCGGTCACAGATACGCAGTATTTT. This encodes CASRGLAVTDTQYF. The rearrangement joins TRBV5-1 to TRBJ2-3; 11 bases align to TRBD2. There are 14 residues in the CDR3. Trimming at V came to 5 bases and at J to 2 bases, leaving 1 base not matched to a gene. Germline CDR1 is SGHRS and CDR2 is YFSETQ.

The genes are TRBV20-1 and TRBJ2-5; 8 bases are shared with TRBD1. This CDR3 comprises 13 residues. The V and J ends lost 7 bases and 2 bases, in that order; junction bases with no gene match: 6. Germline loops: CDR1 DFQATT, CDR2 SNEGSKA (reference sequence). The DNA of the CDR3 is TGCAGTGTTGACAGGGGACTTCAAGAGACCCAGTACTTC. It codes for CSVDRGLQETQYF.

The gene calls are TRBV12-3 or TRBV12-4 and TRBJ2-2; D is possibly TRBD1 or TRBD2 (6 bases each). The germline V and J ends were trimmed by 7 bases and 6 bases, with 21 bases remaining between them. CDR3 size: 16 residues. CDR3 DNA: TGTGCCAGCACCACACTTGGAGGGGGTCGCGCCGGGGAGCTGTTTTTT. Residues: CASTTLGGGRAGELFF.

This sequence joins TRBV3-1 and TRBJ2-1, with 8 positions matching TRBD2. Trimming took 5 bases from V and 7 from J; bases not matched to a gene: 10. This CDR3 comprises 15 residues. CDR1 is LGHDT, CDR2 YNNKEL, per germline (reference sequence). The CDR3 DNA reads as TGTGCCAGCAGCGAAACGCCGGGAGGGCCGAATGAGCAGTTCTTC. Residues: CASSETPGGPNEQFF.